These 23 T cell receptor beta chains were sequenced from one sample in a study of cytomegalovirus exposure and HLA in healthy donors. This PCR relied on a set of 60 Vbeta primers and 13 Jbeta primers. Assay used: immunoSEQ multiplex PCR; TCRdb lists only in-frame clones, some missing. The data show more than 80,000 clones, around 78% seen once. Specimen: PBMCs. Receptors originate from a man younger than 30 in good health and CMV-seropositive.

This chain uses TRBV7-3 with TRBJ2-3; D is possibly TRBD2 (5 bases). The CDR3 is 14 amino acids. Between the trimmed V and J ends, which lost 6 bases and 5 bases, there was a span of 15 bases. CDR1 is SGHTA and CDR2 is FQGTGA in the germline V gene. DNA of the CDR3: TGTGCCAGCAGTGTAGCGAGACTGGGAGATACGCAGTATTTT. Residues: CASSVARLGDTQYF.

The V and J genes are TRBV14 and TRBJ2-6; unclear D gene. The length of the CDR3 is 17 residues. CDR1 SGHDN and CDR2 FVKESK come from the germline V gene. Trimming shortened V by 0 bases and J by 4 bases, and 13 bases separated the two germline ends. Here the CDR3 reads CASSQEFGRFGANVLTF. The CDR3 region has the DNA TGTGCCAGCAGCCAAGAGTTCGGCAGGTTCGGGGCCAACGTCCTGACTTTC.

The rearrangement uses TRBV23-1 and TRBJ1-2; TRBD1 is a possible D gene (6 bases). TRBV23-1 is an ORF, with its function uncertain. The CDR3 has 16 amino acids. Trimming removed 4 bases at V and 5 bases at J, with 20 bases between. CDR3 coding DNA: TGCGCCAGCAGTCCGCCGGGACACCGAATACCATATGGCTACACCTTC. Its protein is CASSPPGHRIPYGYTF.

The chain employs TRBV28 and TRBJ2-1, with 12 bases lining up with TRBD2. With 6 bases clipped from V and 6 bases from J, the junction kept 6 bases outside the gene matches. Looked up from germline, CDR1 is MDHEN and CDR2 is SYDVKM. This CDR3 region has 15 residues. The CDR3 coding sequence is TGTGCCAGCAGCTCGACTAGCGGGAGAGCCAATGAGCAGTTCTTC. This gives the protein CASSSTSGRANEQFF.

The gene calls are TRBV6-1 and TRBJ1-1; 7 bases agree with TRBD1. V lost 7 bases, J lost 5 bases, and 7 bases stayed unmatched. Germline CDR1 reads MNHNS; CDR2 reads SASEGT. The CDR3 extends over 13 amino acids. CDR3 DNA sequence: TGTGCCAGCACTTCGACAGGGAAGACTGAAGCTTTCTTT. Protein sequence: CASTSTGKTEAFF.

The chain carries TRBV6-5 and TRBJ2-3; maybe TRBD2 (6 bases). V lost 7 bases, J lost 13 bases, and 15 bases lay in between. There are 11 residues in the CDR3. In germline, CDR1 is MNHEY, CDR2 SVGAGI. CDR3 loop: CASKGGIGEYF. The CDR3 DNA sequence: TGTGCCAGCAAGGGCGGGATTGGGGAGTATTTT.

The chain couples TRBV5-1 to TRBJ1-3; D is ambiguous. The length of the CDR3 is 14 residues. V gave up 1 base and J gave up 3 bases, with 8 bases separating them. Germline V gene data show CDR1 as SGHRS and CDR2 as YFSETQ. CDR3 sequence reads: CASSLTGYGNTIYF. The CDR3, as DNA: TGCGCCAGCAGCTTGACGGGATATGGAAACACCATATATTTT.

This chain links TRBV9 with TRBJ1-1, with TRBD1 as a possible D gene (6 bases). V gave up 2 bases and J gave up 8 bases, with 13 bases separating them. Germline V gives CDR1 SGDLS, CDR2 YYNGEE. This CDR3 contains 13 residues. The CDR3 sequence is CASSVAGTSEAFF. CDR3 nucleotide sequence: TGTGCCAGCAGCGTCGCCGGGACATCCGAAGCTTTCTTT.

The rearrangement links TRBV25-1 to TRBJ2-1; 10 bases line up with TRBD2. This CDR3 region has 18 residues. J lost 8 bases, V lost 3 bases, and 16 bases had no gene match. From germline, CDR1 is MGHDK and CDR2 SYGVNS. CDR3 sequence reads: CASSDTSLAGHRGDEQFF. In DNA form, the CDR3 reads TGTGCCAGCAGTGATACCTCACTAGCGGGGCATCGGGGAGATGAGCAGTTCTTC.

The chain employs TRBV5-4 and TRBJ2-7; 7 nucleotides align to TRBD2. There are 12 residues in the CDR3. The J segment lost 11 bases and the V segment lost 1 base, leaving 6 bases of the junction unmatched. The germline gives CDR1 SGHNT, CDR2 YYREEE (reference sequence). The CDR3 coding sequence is TGTGCCAGCAGCTTGTCGGGGACTAAGGAGTACTTC. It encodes CASSLSGTKEYF.

The CDR3 region is CASSPPQDQPQHF. The CDR3 coding sequence is TGTGCCAGCAGCCCCCCACAGGACCAGCCCCAGCATTTT. The chain carries TRBV6-6 and TRBJ1-5; possibly TRBD1 for D (5 bases). Germline CDR1 MNHNY, CDR2 SVGAGI (reference sequence). CDR3 length: 13 residues. Trimming removed 6 bases at V and 7 bases at J, with 13 bases between.

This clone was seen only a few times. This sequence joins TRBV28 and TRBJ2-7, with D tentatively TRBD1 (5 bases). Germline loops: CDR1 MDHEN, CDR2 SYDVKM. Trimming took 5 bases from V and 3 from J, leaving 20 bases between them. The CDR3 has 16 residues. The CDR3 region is CASSALWGPKNYEQYF. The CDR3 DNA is TGTGCCAGCAGTGCCCTGTGGGGCCCAAAAAACTACGAGCAGTACTTC.

CDR3 coding DNA: TGTGCCAGCAGTGAATATCGGGAAAAACTGTTTTTT. Protein: CASSEYREKLFF. This sequence joins TRBV25-1 and TRBJ1-4; D remains ambiguous. Trimming took 0 bases from V and 8 from J, leaving 4 bases between them. The CDR3 has 12 amino acids. CDR1 and CDR2 (germline): MGHDK, SYGVNS.

The chain's CDR3 is CASSLAPPSGRTDTQYF. The CDR3, as DNA: TGTGCCAGCAGCTTAGCCCCCCCTAGCGGGAGAACAGATACGCAGTATTTT. The chain combines TRBV7-2 with TRBJ2-3; TRBD2 matches at 10 bases. The CDR3 contains 17 residues. The germline V gene has CDR1 SGHTA and CDR2 FQGNSA. Losses at the gene ends were 0 bases for V and 3 bases for J; bases not matched to a gene: 6.

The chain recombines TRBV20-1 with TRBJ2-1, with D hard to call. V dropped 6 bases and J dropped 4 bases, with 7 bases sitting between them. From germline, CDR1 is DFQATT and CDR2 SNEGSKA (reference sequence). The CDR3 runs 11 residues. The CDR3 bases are TGCAGTGCCGCGGATTACAATGAGCAGTTCTTC. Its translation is CSAADYNEQFF.

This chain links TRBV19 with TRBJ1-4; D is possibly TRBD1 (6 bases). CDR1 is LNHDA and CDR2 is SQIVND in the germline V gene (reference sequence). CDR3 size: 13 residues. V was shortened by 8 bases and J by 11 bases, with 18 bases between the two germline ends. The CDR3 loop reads CASFNSAQGKLFF. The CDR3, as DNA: TGTGCCAGTTTTAATTCTGCCCAGGGGAAACTGTTTTTT.

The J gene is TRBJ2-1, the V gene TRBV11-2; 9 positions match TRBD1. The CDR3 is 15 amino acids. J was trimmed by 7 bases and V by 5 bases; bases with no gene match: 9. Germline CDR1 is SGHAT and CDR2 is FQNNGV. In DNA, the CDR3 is TGTGCCAGCAGCGCGTACAGGGGGCTGGGGAATGAGCAGTTCTTC. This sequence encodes CASSAYRGLGNEQFF.

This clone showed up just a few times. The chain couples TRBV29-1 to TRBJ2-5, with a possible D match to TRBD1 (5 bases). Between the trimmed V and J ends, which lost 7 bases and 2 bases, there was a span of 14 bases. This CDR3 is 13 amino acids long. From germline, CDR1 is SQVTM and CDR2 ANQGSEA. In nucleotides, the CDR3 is TGCAGCGCGATACGACAGACTCAAGAGACCCAGTACTTC. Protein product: CSAIRQTQETQYF.

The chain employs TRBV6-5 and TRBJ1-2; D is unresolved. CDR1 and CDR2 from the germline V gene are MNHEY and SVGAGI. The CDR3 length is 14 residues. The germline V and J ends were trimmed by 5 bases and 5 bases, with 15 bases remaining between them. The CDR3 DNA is TGTGCCAGCAGTAGTGACTACACTCATTATGGCTACACCTTC. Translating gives CASSSDYTHYGYTF.

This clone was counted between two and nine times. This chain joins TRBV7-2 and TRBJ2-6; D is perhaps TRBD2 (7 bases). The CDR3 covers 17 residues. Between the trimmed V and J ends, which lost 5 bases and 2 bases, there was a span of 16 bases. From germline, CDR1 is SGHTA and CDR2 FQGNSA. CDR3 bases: TGTGCCAGCAGCCCGTTCTCGGGGGGCGCTGGGGCCAACGTCCTGACTTTC. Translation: CASSPFSGGAGANVLTF.

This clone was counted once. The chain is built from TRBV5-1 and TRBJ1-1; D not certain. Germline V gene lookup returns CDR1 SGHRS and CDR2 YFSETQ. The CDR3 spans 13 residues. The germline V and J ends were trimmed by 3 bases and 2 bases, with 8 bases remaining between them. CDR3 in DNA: TGCGCCAGCAGCTCACGGGGAAACACTGAAGCTTTCTTT. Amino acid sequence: CASSSRGNTEAFF.

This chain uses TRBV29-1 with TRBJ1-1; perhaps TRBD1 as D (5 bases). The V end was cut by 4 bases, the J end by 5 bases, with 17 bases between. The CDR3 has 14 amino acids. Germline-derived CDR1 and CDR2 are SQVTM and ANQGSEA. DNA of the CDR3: TGCAGCGTTGCCCGCCTTCGGGGGGAGACTGAAGCTTTCTTT. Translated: CSVARLRGETEAFF.

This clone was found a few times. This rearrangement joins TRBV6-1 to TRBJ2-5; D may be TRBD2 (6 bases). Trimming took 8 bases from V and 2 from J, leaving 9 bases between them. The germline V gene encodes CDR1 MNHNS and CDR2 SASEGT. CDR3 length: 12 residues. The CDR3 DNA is TGTGCCAGCGGTCGGGGGCAAGAGACCCAGTACTTC. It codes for CASGRGQETQYF.